The 10 T cell receptor beta chains presented below share a single source sample, sequenced in a study of cytomegalovirus exposure and HLA in healthy donors. Repertoires were generated with immunoSEQ multiplex PCR, while TCRdb's copy carries only in-frame clones and drops some. The table lists 110,000 to 150,000 clones, roughly nine tenths of them singletons. Sequencing input: PBMCs. The receptors originated from a man between 18 and 29 years old in good health and CMV-seronegative.

The V gene is TRBV7-2, the J gene TRBJ1-4; no clear D. Germline V lookup: CDR1 SGHTA, CDR2 FQGNSA. The germline V and J ends were trimmed by 5 bases and 4 bases, with 5 bases remaining between them. The CDR3 runs to 12 residues. CDR3: CASSGLNEKLFF. The CDR3 nucleotides read TGTGCCAGCAGCGGGCTTAATGAAAAACTGTTTTTT.

V usage is TRBV5-1 and J usage is TRBJ2-5, with 13 bases aligning to TRBD2. The CDR3 is 17 residues long. V was clipped by 4 bases and J by 5 bases; unmatched bases: 11. The germline V gene has CDR1 SGHRS and CDR2 YFSETQ. DNA of the CDR3: TGCGCCAGCAGCCAATCACTAGCGGGGGGGCCTCAGGAGACCCAGTACTTC. Translating gives CASSQSLAGGPQETQYF.

The chain is built from TRBV21-1 and TRBJ2-7; the D call in the table, TRBD2, was not verified against the DNA. TRBV21-1 is assigned pseudogene status. The CDR3 is 15 amino acids. In DNA, the CDR3 is TGTGCCAGCAGCAACTCACTAGCGCCTTCCTACGAGCAGTACGTC. It is translated as CASSNSLAPSYEQYV.

The chain is built from TRBV10-3 and TRBJ2-7; 16 nucleotides agree with TRBD2. V was clipped by 6 bases and J by 5 bases; unmatched bases: 10. CDR1 is ENHRY, CDR2 SYGVKD, per germline. The CDR3 loop spans 17 amino acids. Written as DNA, the CDR3 is TGTGCCATCAGCTCCCCGGGACTAGCGGGGGGGATCCACGAGCAGTACTTC. It encodes CAISSPGLAGGIHEQYF.

This chain uses TRBV4-3 with TRBJ1-5; maybe TRBD1 (5 bases). Trimming removed 4 bases from V and 2 bases from J, with 15 bases in between. The CDR3 runs to 16 residues. Looked up from germline, CDR1 is LGHNA and CDR2 is YSLEER. CDR3 sequence: CASSRSWGAGNQPQHF. Written as DNA, the CDR3 is TGCGCCAGCAGCCGCAGTTGGGGCGCGGGCAATCAGCCCCAGCATTTT.

In nucleotides, the CDR3 is TGTGCCAGCAGCATAGCGGGGAGTGATACCGGGGAGCTGTTTTTT. Its protein product is CASSIAGSDTGELFF. This sequence joins TRBV9 and TRBJ2-2, with 8 bases aligning to TRBD2. V dropped 4 bases and J dropped 5; count of bases not matched to a gene: 7. The germline CDR1 and CDR2 sequences are SGDLS and YYNGEE. The CDR3 covers 15 residues.

V usage is TRBV5-6 and J usage is TRBJ1-1; 9 nucleotides agree with TRBD1. Germline values: CDR1 SGHDT, CDR2 YYEEEE. This CDR3 contains 16 residues. The ends lost 5 bases at V and 2 bases at J; junction bases unmatched: 10. The CDR3 DNA follows: TGTGCCAGCAGTCCGGGACAGGGAACTTTTAACACTGAAGCTTTCTTT. Translated: CASSPGQGTFNTEAFF.

The rearrangement links TRBV30 to TRBJ1-5, with 9 bases matching TRBD1. This CDR3 is built from 17 residues. With V trimmed by 0 bases and J by 6 bases, 12 bases remained unmatched. Germline V gene data show CDR1 as GTSNPN and CDR2 as SVGIG (reference sequence). CDR3 in DNA: TGTGCCTGGAGTGTAGACCGGACAGGGGTTATCAGTCAGCCCCAGCATTTT. Translation: CAWSVDRTGVISQPQHF.

The rearrangement joins TRBV27 to TRBJ2-2; 8 bases match TRBD1. This CDR3 region has 16 residues. Germline V gene data show CDR1 as MNHEY and CDR2 as SMNVEV (reference sequence). The V segment lost 3 bases and the J segment 3 bases; nucleotides outside the gene matches: 6. CDR3 in amino acids: CASSFATGAHTGELFF. In DNA form, the CDR3 reads TGTGCCAGCAGTTTTGCGACAGGGGCACACACCGGGGAGCTGTTTTTT.

V usage is TRBV30 and J usage is TRBJ1-5; unclear D gene. Germline V lookup: CDR1 GTSNPN, CDR2 SVGIG (reference sequence). The CDR3 has 13 residues. V lost 0 bases and J 7 bases, leaving 10 bases between the germline ends. CDR3 sequence reads: CAWSVTMRQPQHF. For the CDR3, the DNA is TGTGCCTGGAGTGTAACGATGAGGCAGCCCCAGCATTTT.